The text below deals with one TCR beta chain. The antigen is not known. The data stem from a study of shared clonotypes between healthy human individuals. General study points: An anticipated effect of sequencing depth on clonotype sharing among donors was recognized.

Measured with immunoSEQ multiplex PCR; TCRdb has only the in-frame clones, and not every one. The sample contains about 470,000 clones, about four fifths of which appear only once. The CDR3 length is 16 residues. Per the germline V gene, CDR1 is SGDLS and CDR2 is YYNGEE. The trim removed 4 bases at V and 2 bases at J, leaving 9 bases unmatched. Sample: PBMCs. This receptor was identified in a woman aged 40 to 49 in good health. Some clones in this sample may be carry-over from other donors' samples. This sequence joins TRBV9 and TRBJ2-3; 8 bases line up with TRBD2. CDR3 in DNA: TGTGCCAGCAGCCCAGGGGTTAGCGGGAACACAGATACGCAGTATTTT. This encodes CASSPGVSGNTDTQYF. Looking up the rest from reference TRBV9 and TRBJ2-3 gives the full variable domain: DSGVTQTPKHLITATGQRVTLRCSPRSGDLSVYWYQQSLDQGLQFLIQYYNGEERAKGNILERFSAQQFPDLHSELNLSSLELGDSALYFCASSPGVSGNTDTQYFGPGTRLTVL.